Below are 28 T cell receptor beta chains sequenced from a single sample in a study of early T cells in non-severe SARS-CoV-2 infection. TCRdb analysed the 5' RACE reads with MiXCR anew, one entry per CDR3 protein. The repertoire includes more than 55,000 distinct CDR3 sequences, roughly an eighth of them detected once, and 1.3% to 1.5% sits in the top ten. The sequenced sample was whole blood. These TCRs come from an adult who was a healthcare worker with PCR-confirmed SARS-CoV-2 infection or an uninfected control (not recorded which).

Many counts were recorded for this clonotype. This chain uses TRBV30 with TRBJ1-1; D unclear. CDR3 length equals 11 residues. Germline CDR1 and CDR2: GTSNPN and SVGIG (reference sequence). Trimming removed 4 bases from V and 3 bases from J, with 6 bases in between. The chain's CDR3 is CAWNSYTEAFF. CDR3 DNA: TGTGCCTGGAACTCGTACACTGAAGCTTTCTTT. The whole variable domain, remainder taken from reference TRBV30 and TRBJ1-1, is SQTIHQWPATLVQPVGSPLSLECTVEGTSNPNLYWYRQAAGRGLQLLFYSVGIGQISSEVPQNLSASRPQDRQFILSSKKLLLSDSGFYLCAWNSYTEAFFGQGTRLTVV.

V usage is TRBV27 and J usage is TRBJ2-7; D is possibly TRBD1 (6 bases). Trimming stripped 7 bases from V and 1 base from J, with 8 bases between. The germline V gene encodes CDR1 MNHEY and CDR2 SMNVEV (reference sequence). There are 12 residues in the CDR3. For the CDR3, the DNA is TGTGCCAGCATAGGGGGATCCTACGAGCAGTACTTC. Residues: CASIGGSYEQYF.

This clonotype was found a few times. The chain joins TRBV5-1 to TRBJ2-5; 7 bases agree with TRBD1. Trimming removed 4 bases from V and 2 bases from J; junction bases left unmatched: 5. The CDR3 is 14 residues long. Germline-derived CDR1 and CDR2 are SGHRS and YFSETQ. Written as DNA, the CDR3 is TGCGCCAGCAGCCCCGGGACAGCACAAGAGACCCAGTACTTC. Its translation: CASSPGTAQETQYF.

This clonotype has ten or more counts. This sequence joins TRBV6-5 and TRBJ2-3; weak D call: TRBD2 (6 bases). The germline CDR1 and CDR2 sequences are MNHEY and SVGAGI. This CDR3 region has 14 residues. V lost 6 bases, J lost 3 bases, and 13 bases lay in between. The CDR3 nucleotides read TGTGCCAGCAGATCGGAGGGGACGACAGATACGCAGTATTTT. This codes for CASRSEGTTDTQYF.

The chain couples TRBV7-9 to TRBJ2-7, with D possibly being TRBD1 or TRBD2 (5 bases each). Germline CDR1 reads SEHNR; CDR2 reads FQNEAQ (reference sequence). The CDR3 is 15 residues long. Trimming left V 5 bases short and J 3 bases short, with 17 bases between. This CDR3 is CASSPRDGGGYEQYF. DNA for the CDR3: TGTGCCAGCAGCCCCCGGGACGGAGGAGGCTACGAGCAGTACTTC.

The chain combines TRBV2 with TRBJ2-1; 10 bases are shared with TRBD2. V shed 10 bases and J 9 bases; nucleotides not matched to a gene: 15. Looked up from germline, CDR1 is SNHLY and CDR2 is FYNNEI. The CDR3 has 15 amino acids. The CDR3 DNA reads TGTGCCACACAAGTAAATAGCGGGGGGCATGGTGAGCAGTTCTTC. Translating gives CATQVNSGGHGEQFF.

This clonotype has a count of ten or more. The V call is TRBV20-1, the J call TRBJ2-7; no firm D call. This CDR3 region has 13 residues. With 6 bases removed from V and 0 bases from J, the gap between germline ends came to 12 bases. The germline V gene encodes CDR1 DFQATT and CDR2 SNEGSKA (reference sequence). The CDR3, as DNA: TGCAGTGCCGGTCCCCTTGACTCCTACGAGCAGTACTTC. The encoded protein is CSAGPLDSYEQYF.

This clonotype was seen a few times. The chain recombines TRBV5-1 with TRBJ2-2; D is unclear. Germline CDR1 and CDR2: SGHRS and YFSETQ. The CDR3 has 11 residues. Trimming pared 0 bases from V and 15 bases from J, leaving 9 bases between. CDR3: CASSLDGPLFF. The DNA for the CDR3 is TGCGCCAGCAGCTTGGATGGGCCGTTGTTTTTT.

This clonotype has only a few counts. The rearrangement links TRBV12-3 or TRBV12-4 to TRBJ2-4; TRBD2 agrees at 11 bases. Germline trimming cut 7 bases from V and 7 bases from J; bases unmatched to any gene: 15. CDR3 length equals 17 residues. CDR3 in amino acids: CASMTPSGGRGLNIQYF. DNA for the CDR3: TGTGCCAGCATGACACCTAGCGGGGGGCGGGGTCTGAACATTCAGTACTTC.

With regard to this clonotype: A read error may produce the germline difference seen at one junction end. The chain has TRBV29-1 and TRBJ2-5; TRBD1 is a possible D gene (5 bases). Germline CDR1 SQVTM, CDR2 ANQGSEA. The CDR3 runs 13 residues. The CDR3: CGVGTGLGETQYF. The CDR3 DNA reads as TGCGGCGTTGGCACAGGTCTTGGAGAGACCCAGTACTTC.

The CDR3 loop is CSANDRVYGYTF. DNA of the CDR3: TGCAGCGCGAACGACAGAGTCTATGGCTACACCTTC. J is TRBJ1-2 and V is TRBV29-1, with a weak D call TRBD1 (5 bases). The CDR3 is made up of 12 amino acids. Germline CDR1 SQVTM, CDR2 ANQGSEA. Trimming left V 7 bases short and J 4 bases short, with 13 bases between.

This clonotype came up a few times. V is TRBV6-6 and J is TRBJ1-6; 9 bases agree with TRBD1. J gave up 5 bases and V 5 bases, and 4 bases lay outside the gene matches. The CDR3 sequence is 15 residues long. Looked up from germline, CDR1 is MNHNY and CDR2 is SVGAGI (reference sequence). The CDR3 loop reads CASSIGQGNNSPLHF. The CDR3, as DNA: TGTGCCAGCAGTATAGGACAGGGGAATAATTCACCCCTCCACTTT.

This rearrangement joins TRBV27 to TRBJ1-1, with a tentative D call TRBD1 (5 bases). Germline V gene data show CDR1 as MNHEY and CDR2 as SMNVEV (reference sequence). The CDR3 has 13 residues. The ends were cut back, 5 bases at V and 1 base at J, with 8 bases in the middle. The CDR3 region has the DNA TGTGCCAGCAGTCCCGGGGCGAACACTGAAGCTTTCTTT. Residues: CASSPGANTEAFF.

This clonotype showed up just a few times. The J gene is TRBJ2-7, the V gene TRBV11-2, with TRBD2 matching 9 bases. CDR1 is SGHAT and CDR2 is FQNNGV in the germline V gene. The ends lost 0 bases at V and 0 bases at J; junction bases unmatched: 6. CDR3 length: 17 amino acids. Here the CDR3 DNA reads TGTGCCAGCAGCTTAGATCTCAGCGGGGGGCTCTCCTACGAGCAGTACTTC. Residues: CASSLDLSGGLSYEQYF.

The table lists this clonotype with many counts. CDR3 region: CAISDGGDEQYF. The CDR3 DNA follows: TGTGCCATCAGTGACGGGGGGGACGAGCAGTACTTC. The chain couples TRBV10-3 to TRBJ2-7; 8 bases map to TRBD2. Trimming at V came to 3 bases and at J to 5 bases, leaving 0 bases not matched to a gene. The CDR3 loop spans 12 amino acids. CDR1 ENHRY and CDR2 SYGVKD come from the germline V gene.

In its sample, this clonotype was seen a few times. V is TRBV19 and J is TRBJ1-6; the D is unclear. The CDR3 runs 15 residues. Germline CDR1 reads LNHDA; CDR2 reads SQIVND (reference sequence). The V and J ends lost 7 bases and 7 bases respectively, with 17 bases between them. The DNA for the CDR3 is TGTGCCAGTACAGAAGGCGGAGTCCTAAATTCACCCCTCCACTTT. Amino acids: CASTEGGVLNSPLHF. The variable domain in full, with the rest retrieved from reference TRBV19 and TRBJ1-6, is DGGITQSPKYLFRKEGQNVTLSCEQNLNHDAMYWYRQDPGQGLRLIYYSQIVNDFQKGDIAEGYSVSREKKESFPLTVTSAQKNPTAFYLCASTEGGVLNSPLHFGNGTRLTVT.

This clonotype was recorded many times. The gene calls are TRBV2 and TRBJ1-2; 8 bases fit TRBD1. CDR1 is SNHLY and CDR2 is FYNNEI in the germline V gene. V lost 3 bases to trimming and J lost 13 bases; unmatched junction nucleotides: 4. This CDR3 is 11 amino acids long. The CDR3 nucleotides are TGTGCCAGCAGTGACAGGGGGCCGCCCACCTTC. It codes for CASSDRGPPTF.

The chain has TRBV6-6 and TRBJ2-7, with TRBD1 matching over 8 bases. In germline, CDR1 is MNHNY, CDR2 SVGAGI (reference sequence). The CDR3 runs to 15 residues. Trimming at V came to 6 bases and at J to 2 bases, leaving 9 bases not matched to a gene. In DNA, the CDR3 is TGTGCCAGCAGAGATGGGACAGGACCTCCCTACGAGCAGTACTTC. Residues: CASRDGTGPPYEQYF.

The chain recombines TRBV6-5 with TRBJ2-7; TRBD1 aligns across 7 bases. V lost 2 bases to trimming and J lost 2 bases; unmatched junction nucleotides: 6. Germline assignment: CDR1 MNHEY and CDR2 SVGAGI. This CDR3 contains 15 residues. CDR3 region: CASSYGDSKTYEQYF. The CDR3 nucleotides read TGTGCCAGCAGTTACGGGGACAGCAAAACCTACGAGCAGTACTTC.

V is TRBV10-1 and J is TRBJ1-1, with D maybe TRBD1 (6 bases). V lost 4 bases and J lost 3, with 12 bases in between. The CDR3 covers 14 residues. Germline assignment: CDR1 WNHNN and CDR2 SYGVQD (reference sequence). In nucleotides, the CDR3 is TGCGCCAGCAGTGGGGGGCGGACGGACACTGAAGCTTTCTTT. It encodes CASSGGRTDTEAFF.

As regards this clonotype: Because it lacks the conserved phenylalanine or tryptophan at the end, this CDR3 is likely a read error. CDR3 sequence: CSARASSGGAPEQYL. Here the CDR3 DNA reads TGCAGTGCTAGAGCTTCCAGCGGGGGGGCCCCCGAGCAGTACTTG. V gene TRBV20-1 combines with J gene TRBJ2-7, with TRBD2 matching over 10 bases. The CDR3 extends over 15 amino acids. Looked up from germline, CDR1 is DFQATT and CDR2 is SNEGSKA (reference sequence). Unmatched junction bases numbered 9, after V lost 1 base and J lost 6 bases.

This sequence joins TRBV25-1 and TRBJ1-1, with D possibly TRBD1 on 5 matching bases. This CDR3 region has 12 residues. The V end lost 4 bases, the J end lost 10 bases, and 13 bases lay between the germline ends. Germline CDR1 reads MGHDK; CDR2 reads SYGVNS. Here the CDR3 DNA reads TGTGCCAGCAGTGCAGGCTCAGGGAGAGCTTTCTTT. Translation gives CASSAGSGRAFF.

This chain links TRBV20-1 with TRBJ2-1; D could derive from TRBD1 or TRBD2 (6 bases each). Trimming cost V 0 bases and J 2 bases, with 14 bases left between them. The CDR3 loop spans 16 amino acids. Germline values: CDR1 DFQATT, CDR2 SNEGSKA (reference sequence). The CDR3 DNA reads TGCAGTGCTAGAGATCCGTCGGGGGCCCCCTACAATGAGCAGTTCTTC. As protein: CSARDPSGAPYNEQFF.

The table lists this clonotype with many counts. V usage is TRBV10-3 and J usage is TRBJ2-7; a weak D match, TRBD2 (5 bases). V was trimmed by 2 bases and J by 1 base, leaving 12 bases between them. CDR1 ENHRY and CDR2 SYGVKD come from the germline V gene. The CDR3 extends over 15 amino acids. The CDR3 bases are TGTGCCATCAGTGAGGGGAGCAAACTATCCTACGAGCAGTACTTC. It specifies CAISEGSKLSYEQYF.

Many counts were recorded for this clonotype. The V call is TRBV18, the J call TRBJ1-6; weak D call: TRBD1 (5 bases). V lost 5 bases, J lost 6 bases, and 17 bases lay in between. Germline V gene lookup returns CDR1 KGHSH and CDR2 LQKENI. CDR3 length: 16 residues. DNA of the CDR3: TGTGCCAGCTCATCAACCCAGGGTGGCATTAATTCACCCCTCCACTTT. Its protein product is CASSSTQGGINSPLHF.

V is TRBV10-3 and J is TRBJ1-1, with 7 bases identical to TRBD1. Germline CDR1 and CDR2: ENHRY and SYGVKD. V lost 6 bases and J lost 8; bases outside the gene matches: 3. CDR3 size: 11 residues. The CDR3 region has the DNA TGTGCCATCAGCTACAGGGGCGAAGCTTTCTTT. It encodes CAISYRGEAFF.

This clonotype was detected only a few times. This chain joins TRBV15 and TRBJ1-4, with 7 bases fitting TRBD1. The CDR3 length is 15 residues. The germline V gene has CDR1 LNHNV and CDR2 YYDKDF (reference sequence). Trimming took 4 bases from V and 10 from J; bases not matched to a gene: 12. This CDR3 is CATSTKDRDDGKLFF. CDR3 in DNA: TGTGCCACCAGCACCAAAGACAGGGACGACGGAAAACTGTTTTTT.

This rearrangement joins TRBV18 to TRBJ2-7, with 8 bases matching TRBD2. Germline V gene data show CDR1 as KGHSH and CDR2 as LQKENI. V was pared by 3 bases and J by 3 bases, with 4 bases of the junction left unmatched. The CDR3 extends over 14 amino acids. CDR3 sequence (DNA): TGTGCCAGCTCACCCGGGGGGGGATACTACGAGCAGTACTTC. Protein: CASSPGGGYYEQYF.